A selection of T cell receptor beta chains follows, all from one sample in a study of cytomegalovirus exposure and HLA in healthy donors. TCRdb's table, derived via immunoSEQ multiplex PCR, lists solely in-frame clones and lacks some. The table has tens of thousands of clones, over 85% seen once. The specimen was PBMCs. These receptors were obtained from a woman aged 18 to 35 in good health and CMV-seropositive. Both conserved end residues are part of each CDR3. The D gene is left open where the match is weak. The size field is filled for only some rows; it gives once, few, many or a size class.

v_call	j_call	d_call	clone_size	cdr3_length	cdr3_aa	cdr3_nt
TRBV14	TRBJ1-4	TRBD1	NA	16	CASSRIKGQPNEKLFF	TGTGCCAGCAGCCGGATTAAGGGACAGCCTAATGAAAAACTGTTTTTT
TRBV28	TRBJ1-2	TRBD1	NA	14	CASSPGTGVYGYTF	TGTGCCAGCAGTCCCGGGACAGGGGTCTATGGCTACACCTTC
TRBV20-1	TRBJ2-5	NA	NA	11	CSAPTGSTQYF	TGCAGTGCTCCGACAGGATCGACCCAGTACTTC
TRBV11-2	TRBJ2-5	TRBD1	NA	18	CASSLAGIRTGTLGTQYF	TGTGCCAGCAGCCTAGCCGGCATACGGACAGGGACGTTGGGGACCCAGTACTTC
TRBV7-6	TRBJ2-7	NA	many	14	CASSSTLDRTEQYF	TGTGCCAGCAGCTCTACCTTAGACAGGACTGAGCAGTACTTC
TRBV28	TRBJ2-3	NA	NA	13	CASSLGSTDTQYF	TGTGCCAGCAGTTTAGGCAGCACAGATACGCAGTATTTT
TRBV2	TRBJ2-1	NA	once	14	CASSGGRGYNEQFF	TGTGCCAGCAGTGGGGGGCGCGGATACAATGAGCAGTTCTTC
TRBV4-2	TRBJ1-2	TRBD1	few	14	CASSQGTGGGGYTF	TGTGCCAGCAGCCAAGGAACAGGGGGAGGTGGCTACACCTTC
TRBV5-4	TRBJ1-2	TRBD1	NA	15	CASSSYRGRKHGYTF	TGTGCCAGCAGCTCCTACAGGGGGCGCAAGCATGGCTACACCTTC
TRBV27	TRBJ2-7	NA	NA	14	CASSLGWGGHEQYF	TGTGCCAGCAGTTTAGGTTGGGGGGGGCACGAGCAGTACTTC
TRBV21-1	TRBJ2-1	NA	NA	14	CASSNSSGAGEQFF	TGTGCCAGCAGCAATAGCTCAGGGGCTGGTGAGCAGTTCTTC
TRBV15	TRBJ2-3	NA	once	16	CATSRDWTVDTDTQYF	TGTGCCACCAGCAGAGATTGGACAGTTGACACAGATACGCAGTATTTT
TRBV4-1	TRBJ1-1	NA	NA	15	CASSQGIQGPTEAFF	TGCGCCAGCAGCCAAGGCATACAGGGACCCACTGAAGCTTTCTTT
TRBV30	TRBJ2-1	NA	NA	20	CAWRATTDPGFGGMYNEQFF	TGTGCCTGGAGAGCCACGACAGACCCAGGGTTTGGCGGGATGTACAATGAGCAGTTCTTC
TRBV19	TRBJ2-2	TRBD2	few	16	CASSTTSGRGSGELFF	TGTGCCAGTAGTACGACTAGCGGGAGGGGGTCCGGGGAGCTGTTTTTT
TRBV11-2	TRBJ2-7	TRBD2	NA	14	CASSSTSGTYEQYF	TGTGCCAGCAGCTCGACTAGCGGGACCTACGAGCAGTACTTC
TRBV5-6	TRBJ2-1	TRBD1	NA	17	CASSLSTGTGNYNEQFF	TGTGCCAGCAGCTTATCAACCGGGACAGGGAACTACAATGAGCAGTTCTTC
TRBV6-1	TRBJ2-4	TRBD1	NA	14	CASSDGQGWDIQYF	TGTGCCAGCAGTGACGGACAGGGATGGGACATTCAGTACTTC